The 29 T cell receptor beta chains listed next were all sequenced from one sample in a study of T cells after yellow fever vaccination. Each CDR3 protein gets one entry after TCRdb re-called the 5' RACE reads with MiXCR. The sample yields more than 300,000 distinct CDR3 sequences, roughly a tenth seen once. Sample: CD4+ T cells sorted from PBMCs, taken 45 days after the yellow fever booster vaccination. The source of these receptors is a man between 18 and 29 years old who received the YFV17D yellow fever vaccine.

The gene calls are TRBV6-2 or TRBV6-3 and TRBJ1-5; TRBD1 agrees at 7 bases. The CDR3 has 16 amino acids. Per germline, CDR1 MNHEY and CDR2 SVGEGT. Losses at the gene ends were 7 bases for V and 0 bases for J; bases not matched to a gene: 9. The CDR3 bases are TGTGCCAGCACCCCCGCCAGGGGGGATAGCAATCAGCCCCAGCATTTT. Encoded protein: CASTPARGDSNQPQHF.

The chain has TRBV5-1 and TRBJ1-2, with 9 bases aligning to TRBD1. Germline V lookup: CDR1 SGHRS, CDR2 YFSETQ. CDR3 length equals 13 residues. Trimming took 5 bases from V and 3 from J; bases not matched to a gene: 2. The CDR3 DNA reads as TGCGCCAGCAGAACAGGGGGCGACTATGGCTACACCTTC. Translating gives CASRTGGDYGYTF.

This clonotype was counted a few times. The chain has TRBV7-6 and TRBJ1-3; tentatively, D is TRBD1 (5 bases). The CDR3 has 15 residues. V lost 2 bases to trimming and J lost 2 bases, with 10 bases between them. Germline CDR1 is SGHVS and CDR2 is FNYEAQ. Here the CDR3 DNA reads TGTGCCAGCAGCTTATCAGGGAGTGCTGGAAACACCATATATTTT. Translating gives CASSLSGSAGNTIYF.

This chain uses TRBV2 with TRBJ1-1, with D possibly matching TRBD1 (6 bases). Looked up from germline, CDR1 is SNHLY and CDR2 is FYNNEI. V was cut by 6 bases and J by 7 bases, with 12 bases left in between. This CDR3 spans 12 amino acids. Written as DNA, the CDR3 is TGTGCCAGCAGAGCGGACAGCTATGAAGCTTTCTTT. Translated, it gives CASRADSYEAFF. The complete variable domain, with remaining parts taken from reference TRBV2 and TRBJ1-1, reads EPEVTQTPSHQVTQMGQEVILRCVPISNHLYFYWYRQILGQKVEFLVSFYNNEISEKSEIFDDQFSVERPDGSNFTLKIRSTKLEDSAMYFCASRADSYEAFFGQGTRLTVV.

In this sample, this clonotype turned up a few times. The chain joins TRBV9 to TRBJ2-2; unclear D gene. The CDR3 runs 13 residues. CDR1 is SGDLS and CDR2 is YYNGEE in the germline V gene. V dropped 0 bases and J dropped 5 bases, with 5 bases sitting between them. The chain's CDR3 is CASSVEGTGELFF. CDR3 sequence (DNA): TGTGCCAGCAGCGTAGAGGGAACCGGGGAGCTGTTTTTT.

In this sample, this clonotype turned up a few times. The chain employs TRBV21-1 and TRBJ2-1; whether TRBD2, the table's D call, matches the DNA was not checked. TRBV21-1 is labeled a pseudogene. The CDR3 has 16 residues. Written as DNA, the CDR3 is TGTGCCAGCAGCAAAACTAGCGGGGGCTCCTACAATGAGCAGTTCTTC. Protein: CASSKTSGGSYNEQFF.

This clonotype was found many times. The V gene is TRBV6-5, the J gene TRBJ2-2; 7 bases are shared with TRBD2. Germline V gene sequence: CDR1 MNHEY, CDR2 SVGAGI. V shed 6 bases and J 2 bases; nucleotides not matched to a gene: 9. The length of the CDR3 is 16 residues. The CDR3 sequence is CASRNPQRGNTGELFF. CDR3 sequence (DNA): TGTGCCAGCAGAAATCCCCAGCGGGGAAACACCGGGGAGCTGTTTTTT.

This rearrangement joins TRBV5-1 to TRBJ2-7, with 9 bases lining up with TRBD1. Germline-derived CDR1 and CDR2 are SGHRS and YFSETQ. The length of the CDR3 is 15 residues. V trimming: 4 bases; J trimming: 4 bases; junction bases outside the gene matches: 9. The CDR3 is CASSAGTGLRYEQYF. DNA of the CDR3: TGCGCCAGCAGCGCCGGGACAGGGTTACGTTACGAGCAGTACTTC.

The sample holds a few counts of this clonotype. The chain uses TRBV12-3 or TRBV12-4 and TRBJ2-1; 16 bases match TRBD2. The CDR3 totals 18 residues. V shed 7 bases, J shed 6 bases, and the junction held 12 bases outside the gene matches. The CDR3 spells CASNLIGTSGGACNEQFF. CDR3 nucleotides: TGTGCCAGCAACCTTATCGGGACTAGCGGGGGGGCATGCAATGAGCAGTTCTTC.

This clonotype occurred a few times. The chain is built from TRBV12-3 or TRBV12-4 and TRBJ1-4, with 7 bases that match TRBD1. V was clipped by 5 bases and J by 8 bases; unmatched bases: 5. CDR3 length equals 13 residues. This CDR3 reads CASSPQDREKLFF. DNA for the CDR3: TGTGCCAGCAGTCCCCAGGACAGGGAAAAACTGTTTTTT.

This clonotype was observed a few times. The genes are TRBV27 and TRBJ2-1; 7 bases align to TRBD2. This CDR3 is 14 amino acids long. Germline V gene sequence: CDR1 MNHEY, CDR2 SMNVEV (reference sequence). V shed 6 bases and J 9 bases; nucleotides not matched to a gene: 11. The CDR3 DNA reads as TGTGCCAGCAGGAGGACTAGTAACTTTTTTGAGCAGTTCTTC. Protein product: CASRRTSNFFEQFF.

This clonotype showed up many times. The chain employs TRBV5-1 and TRBJ1-6; 7 positions match TRBD1. V shed 2 bases, J shed 3 bases, and the junction held 2 bases outside the gene matches. Germline CDR1 is SGHRS and CDR2 is YFSETQ. CDR3 length: 15 residues. Here the CDR3 DNA reads TGCGCCAGCAGCTTCGGGACAGACTATAATTCACCCCTCCACTTT. It yields the protein CASSFGTDYNSPLHF.

This clonotype turned up a few times. The gene calls are TRBV30 and TRBJ2-1; 9 bases agree with TRBD1. V lost 3 bases and J lost 9; bases outside the gene matches: 12. This CDR3 region has 15 residues. Germline-derived CDR1 and CDR2 are GTSNPN and SVGIG (reference sequence). The DNA for the CDR3 is TGTGCCTGGAGGGAACCGGGACAGGGATTAAGTGAGCAGTTCTTC. Protein product: CAWREPGQGLSEQFF.

This clonotype was observed at least ten times. V gene TRBV10-3 combines with J gene TRBJ2-5, with TRBD2 identical over 8 bases. CDR1 and CDR2 from the germline V gene are ENHRY and SYGVKD. The trim removed 2 bases at V and 4 bases at J, leaving 6 bases unmatched. The CDR3 is 15 amino acids. The CDR3 coding sequence is TGTGCCATCAGTGAGAGAGGGAGCGGGGGAGAGACCCAGTACTTC. This translates into CAISERGSGGETQYF.

This clonotype has more than one count but fewer than ten. The gene calls are TRBV5-4 and TRBJ1-4, with 9 bases identical to TRBD1. The germline V gene encodes CDR1 SGHNT and CDR2 YYREEE (reference sequence). V lost 4 bases to trimming and J lost 7 bases; unmatched junction nucleotides: 14. This CDR3 region has 17 residues. CDR3 in amino acids: CASSTGQGRGSPEKLFF. The CDR3 coding sequence is TGTGCCAGCAGCACCGGACAGGGGCGAGGGAGCCCTGAAAAACTGTTTTTT.

The chain recombines TRBV23-1 with TRBJ2-7, with D possibly TRBD2 on 5 matching bases. TRBV23-1 is an open reading frame whose function is uncertain. The CDR3 spans 15 residues. V lost 3 bases, J lost 0 bases, and 12 bases lay in between. The DNA of the CDR3 is TGCGCCAGCAGTCAGATCGGCGGGCACTCCTACGAGCAGTACTTC. Protein sequence: CASSQIGGHSYEQYF.

This clonotype has at least ten counts. The rearrangement uses TRBV5-1 and TRBJ2-2, with D unresolved. The CDR3 sequence is 11 residues long. Germline CDR1 SGHRS, CDR2 YFSETQ. V dropped 6 bases and J dropped 3 bases, with 3 bases sitting between them. CDR3 in DNA: TGCGCCAGCAAAGACACCGGGGAGCTGTTTTTT. Its protein product is CASKDTGELFF.

This clonotype was detected a few times. The chain uses TRBV2 and TRBJ1-5; no firm D call. V lost 4 bases and J 8 bases, leaving 18 bases between the germline ends. The CDR3 extends over 15 amino acids. The germline V gene has CDR1 SNHLY and CDR2 FYNNEI. The CDR3 bases are TGTGCCAGCAGTGGAGTGACCGCTAAGTCGGAGCCCCAGCATTTT. This sequence encodes CASSGVTAKSEPQHF.

This clonotype was counted between two and nine times. This chain links TRBV20-1 with TRBJ1-5; D unclear. Trimming stripped 3 bases from V and 3 bases from J, with 9 bases between. This CDR3 spans 13 amino acids. Germline lookup yields CDR1 DFQATT and CDR2 SNEGSKA (reference sequence). In DNA, the CDR3 is TGCAGTGCTAGTATCTCCTTCAATCAGCCCCAGCATTTT. This gives the protein CSASISFNQPQHF.

At least ten counts were recorded for this clonotype. At one of its ends the junction is not consistent with the germline gene, which may arise from a read error. The CDR3 nucleotides read TGTGCCAGCAGCGTAGCGGGAACAGATACGCAGTATTTT. As protein: CASSVAGTDTQYF. The V call is TRBV5-1, the J call TRBJ2-3; 8 nucleotides align to TRBD2. This CDR3 spans 13 amino acids. Germline V gene data show CDR1 as SGHRS and CDR2 as YFSETQ.

This clonotype was picked up a small number of times. The chain joins TRBV14 to TRBJ1-6; 9 nucleotides match TRBD1. The CDR3 covers 15 residues. The J segment lost 9 bases and the V segment lost 2 bases, leaving 5 bases of the junction unmatched. Germline assignment: CDR1 SGHDN and CDR2 FVKESK. The CDR3, as DNA: TGTGCCAGCAGCCAACAGACAGGGGGTGGTTCACCCCTCCACTTT. Amino acids: CASSQQTGGGSPLHF.

Turning to this clonotype: Given a much more abundant clone one base away, this may be a read error. V is TRBV5-6 and J is TRBJ2-1; 7 positions agree with TRBD2. Germline trimming cut 2 bases from V and 4 bases from J; bases unmatched to any gene: 6. The germline CDR1 and CDR2 sequences are SGHDT and YYEEEE. The CDR3 runs 15 residues. CDR3 bases: TGTGCCAGCAGCTTCCCTTGCGGGGGTTACAATGAGCAGTTCTTC. Protein: CASSFPCGGYNEQFF.

A few counts support this clonotype. This rearrangement joins TRBV7-2 to TRBJ2-6, with 9 bases matching TRBD1. The CDR3 runs 16 residues. The V segment lost 8 bases and the J segment 4 bases; nucleotides outside the gene matches: 9. Looked up from germline, CDR1 is SGHTA and CDR2 is FQGNSA. CDR3 in amino acids: CASGRDRASGANVLTF. Written as DNA, the CDR3 is TGTGCCAGCGGACGGGACAGGGCCAGCGGGGCCAACGTCCTGACTTTC. Supplemented by reference TRBV7-2 and TRBJ2-6, the full variable domain reads GAGVSQSPSNKVTEKGKDVELRCDPISGHTALYWYRQSLGQGLEFLIYFQGNSAPDKSGLPSDRFSAERTGGSVSTLTIQRTQQEDSAVYLCASGRDRASGANVLTFGAGSRLTVL.

The chain recombines TRBV7-9 with TRBJ2-2, with 12 bases identical to TRBD2. V lost 5 bases, J lost 3 bases, and 19 bases stayed unmatched. This CDR3 is 21 amino acids long. CDR1 is SEHNR and CDR2 is FQNEAQ in the germline V gene (reference sequence). The CDR3 DNA is TGTGCCAGCAGCGGAGGACCCCCGGCTAGCGGGGGGGCCGTTCACACCGGGGAGCTGTTTTTT. Its protein product is CASSGGPPASGGAVHTGELFF. The whole variable domain, remainder taken from reference TRBV7-9 and TRBJ2-2, is DTGVSQNPRHKITKRGQNVTFRCDPISEHNRLYWYRQTLGQGPEFLTYFQNEAQLEKSRLLSDRFSAERPKGSFSTLEIQRTEQGDSAMYLCASSGGPPASGGAVHTGELFFGEGSRLTVL.

The chain uses TRBV5-1 and TRBJ2-1, with a possible D match to TRBD1 (6 bases). The CDR3 is 15 amino acids. The germline V gene has CDR1 SGHRS and CDR2 YFSETQ. Trimming stripped 5 bases from V and 4 bases from J, with 16 bases between. The DNA of the CDR3 is TGCGCCAGCAGTTCAGTTACAGGGCCGTACAATGAGCAGTTCTTC. Translating it yields CASSSVTGPYNEQFF.

This clonotype was counted at least ten times. The chain uses TRBV7-9 and TRBJ1-1, with D uncertain. The V gene lost 2 bases and the J gene lost 1 base, with 5 bases spanning the gap. CDR3 length: 13 residues. The germline V gene encodes CDR1 SEHNR and CDR2 FQNEAQ (reference sequence). The CDR3 protein is CASSLSGNTEAFF. The CDR3 DNA reads as TGTGCCAGCAGCTTATCCGGGAACACTGAAGCTTTCTTT.

The chain couples TRBV29-1 to TRBJ2-7, with D unresolved. The CDR3 loop spans 13 amino acids. CDR1 is SQVTM and CDR2 is ANQGSEA in the germline V gene. V was cut by 4 bases and J by 5 bases, with 15 bases left in between. The CDR3 region has the DNA TGCAGCGTTGGGCCTAGGAAGGTGCACGAGCAGTACTTC. Its protein is CSVGPRKVHEQYF.

The V and J genes are TRBV6-6 and TRBJ1-5; 8 nucleotides line up with TRBD1. Germline values: CDR1 MNHNY, CDR2 SVGAGI (reference sequence). This CDR3 has 14 residues. J lost 2 bases, V lost 5 bases, and 2 bases had no gene match. As DNA, the CDR3 is TGTGCCAGCAGTGGACAGGGTCGCAATCAGCCCCAGCATTTT. Protein: CASSGQGRNQPQHF.

The table lists this clonotype with a few counts. The genes are TRBV28 and TRBJ2-3; D is undetermined. Trimming cost V 4 bases and J 6 bases, with 8 bases left between them. Per the germline V gene, CDR1 is MDHEN and CDR2 is SYDVKM. The CDR3 covers 12 residues. This CDR3 reads CASSWRFDTQYF. CDR3 sequence (DNA): TGTGCCAGCAGTTGGCGGTTTGATACGCAGTATTTT. The full variable domain, completed using reference TRBV28 and TRBJ2-3, is DVKVTQSSRYLVKRTGEKVFLECVQDMDHENMFWYRQDPGLGLRLIYFSYDVKMKEKGDIPEGYSVSREKKERFSLILESASTNQTSMYLCASSWRFDTQYFGPGTRLTVL.